This TCR beta chain was sequenced in a study of T cell responses to AZD1222 COVID-19 vaccine. Study results and caveats: After the peak T cell response, and only then, were repertoires sampled.

Deletions cut 1 base from V and 3 bases from J, with 16 bases between. This CDR3 spans 17 amino acids. Germline V gene data show CDR1 as LGHDT and CDR2 as YNNKEL (reference sequence). This clone was seen only once. Its matching antigen is unknown. Libraries were prepared by immunoSEQ multiplex PCR; TCRdb keeps only in-frame clonotypes and omits some of them. The sample lists roughly 80,000 clones, about nine tenths occurring once. Material: peripheral blood, obtained on day 0 of MenACWY control vaccination. This clonotype was obtained from an adult in good health. The V call is TRBV3-1 (or the pseudogene TRBV3-2), the J call TRBJ1-5; D unclear. CDR3 amino acids: CASSQGILGRANQPQHF. The CDR3, as DNA: TGTGCCAGCAGCCAAGGGATATTAGGGAGGGCCAATCAGCCCCAGCATTTT.